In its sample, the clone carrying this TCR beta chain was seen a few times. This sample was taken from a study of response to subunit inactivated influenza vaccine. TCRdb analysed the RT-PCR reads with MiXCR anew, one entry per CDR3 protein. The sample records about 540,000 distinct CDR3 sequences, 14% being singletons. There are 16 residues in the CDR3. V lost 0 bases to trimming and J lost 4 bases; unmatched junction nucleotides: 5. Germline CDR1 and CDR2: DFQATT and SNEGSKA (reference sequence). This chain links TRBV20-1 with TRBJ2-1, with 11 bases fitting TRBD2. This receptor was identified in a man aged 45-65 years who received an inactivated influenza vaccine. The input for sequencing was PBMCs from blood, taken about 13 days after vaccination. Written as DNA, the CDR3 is TGCAGTGCTAGAGATCCTAGCGGGGGGAAGTACAATGAGCAGTTCTTC. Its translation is CSARDPSGGKYNEQFF.